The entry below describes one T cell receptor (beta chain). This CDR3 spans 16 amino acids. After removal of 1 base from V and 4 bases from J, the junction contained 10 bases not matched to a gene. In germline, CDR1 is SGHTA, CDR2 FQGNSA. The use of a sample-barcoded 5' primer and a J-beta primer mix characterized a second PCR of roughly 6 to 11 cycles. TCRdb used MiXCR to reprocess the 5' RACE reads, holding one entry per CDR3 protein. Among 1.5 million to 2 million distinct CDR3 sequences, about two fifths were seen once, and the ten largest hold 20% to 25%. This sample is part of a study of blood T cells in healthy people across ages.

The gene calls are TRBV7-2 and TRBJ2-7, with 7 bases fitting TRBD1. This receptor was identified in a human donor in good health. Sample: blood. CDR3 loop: CASSLGVGGSFYEQYF. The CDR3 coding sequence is TGTGCCAGCAGCTTAGGTGTAGGGGGCTCTTTTTACGAGCAGTACTTC.